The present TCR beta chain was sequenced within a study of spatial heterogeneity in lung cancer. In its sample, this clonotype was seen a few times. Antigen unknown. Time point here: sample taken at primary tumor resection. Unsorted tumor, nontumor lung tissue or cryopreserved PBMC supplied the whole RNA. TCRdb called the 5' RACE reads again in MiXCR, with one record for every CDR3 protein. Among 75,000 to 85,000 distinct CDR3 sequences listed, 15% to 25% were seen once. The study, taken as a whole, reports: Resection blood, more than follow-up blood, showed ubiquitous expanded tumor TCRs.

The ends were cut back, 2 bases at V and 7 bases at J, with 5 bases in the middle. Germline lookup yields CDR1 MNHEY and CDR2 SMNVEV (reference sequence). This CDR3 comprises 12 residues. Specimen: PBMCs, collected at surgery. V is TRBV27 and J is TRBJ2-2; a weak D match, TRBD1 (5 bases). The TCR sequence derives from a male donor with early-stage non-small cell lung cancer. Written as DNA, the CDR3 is TGTGCCAGCAGTTTAACAGGCGGGGAGCTGTTTTTT. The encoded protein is CASSLTGGELFF.